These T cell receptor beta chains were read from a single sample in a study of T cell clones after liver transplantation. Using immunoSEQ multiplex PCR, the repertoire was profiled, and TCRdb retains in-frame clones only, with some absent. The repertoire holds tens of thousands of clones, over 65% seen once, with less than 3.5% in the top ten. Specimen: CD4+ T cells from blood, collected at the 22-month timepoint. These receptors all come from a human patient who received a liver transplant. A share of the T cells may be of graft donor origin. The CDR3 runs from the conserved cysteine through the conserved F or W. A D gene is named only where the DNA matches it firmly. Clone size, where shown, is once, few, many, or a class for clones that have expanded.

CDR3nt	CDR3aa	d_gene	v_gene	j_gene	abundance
TGTGCCAGCGAACTAGCAATCGGCACAGATACGCAGTATTTT	CASELAIGTDTQYF	NA	TRBV2	TRBJ2-3	NA
TGCGCCAGCAGCCAAGGTCTGGGACTAGTAATCGGTGAGCAGTTCTTC	CASSQGLGLVIGEQFF	TRBD2	TRBV4-1	TRBJ2-1	NA
TGTGCCAGCAGCTTAGGGCAGGGTGAAGCTTTCTTT	CASSLGQGEAFF	NA	TRBV11-2	TRBJ1-1	NA
TGTGCCAGTAGTAAAGGACAGACAAGGAACTATGGCTACACCTTC	CASSKGQTRNYGYTF	NA	TRBV19	TRBJ1-2	NA
TGCGCCAGCAGCAAGACAGAGAACACCGGGGAGCTGTTTTTT	CASSKTENTGELFF	NA	TRBV10-2	TRBJ2-2	NA
TGTGCCAGCAGGAAGCTAGGGACAGATACGCAGTATTTT	CASRKLGTDTQYF	NA	TRBV6-5	TRBJ2-3	NA
TGTGCCAGCAGCCAAGGTAGTCCCGGGGAGCTGTTTTTT	CASSQGSPGELFF	NA	TRBV14	TRBJ2-2	NA
TGCGCCAGCAGCTTGAACGTAGGCACTGAAGCTTTCTTT	CASSLNVGTEAFF	NA	TRBV5-1	TRBJ1-1	NA
TGTGCCAGCAGCGAAGGCACGATCTATGGCTACACCTTC	CASSEGTIYGYTF	NA	TRBV6-1	TRBJ1-2	few
TGTGCCAGCAGCTTAGCGGTAGGGGTTGGAGAGACCCAGTACTTC	CASSLAVGVGETQYF	NA	TRBV7-9	TRBJ2-5	NA
TGTGCCAGCAGTGAGACAGGGCGTCAAGAGACCCAGTACTTC	CASSETGRQETQYF	TRBD1	TRBV2	TRBJ2-5	NA
TGTGCCATCAGTGGAATGGGTCCTAGGGGTGGAGATACGCAGTATTTT	CAISGMGPRGGDTQYF	NA	TRBV10-3	TRBJ2-3	NA
TGTGCCATCAGTGATGCGGGGTTCGTCACTGAAGCTTTCTTT	CAISDAGFVTEAFF	NA	TRBV10-3	TRBJ1-1	few
TGTGCCAGCAGGGGCGTATCCTACGAGCAGTACTTC	CASRGVSYEQYF	NA	TRBV6-1	TRBJ2-7	once
TGTGCCAGCAGCGGCCCGCTTGGGTTGTATGGCTACACCTTC	CASSGPLGLYGYTF	NA	TRBV7-8	TRBJ1-2	few
TGCGCCAGCAGCCCCAACACGGGGTCCAACTATGGCTACACCTTC	CASSPNTGSNYGYTF	NA	TRBV5-1	TRBJ1-2	NA
TGTGCCAGCAGTAAGGGACTAGCCACGATCGTCACAGATACGCAGTATTTT	CASSKGLATIVTDTQYF	TRBD2	TRBV5-8	TRBJ2-3	NA
TGTGCCAGCAGCTCGGGGGACAGGGGTAGAGGGGAGCTGTTTTTT	CASSSGDRGRGELFF	TRBD1	TRBV28	TRBJ2-2	NA
TGTGCCAGCAGGCCACAGGGGTTGGAAGAGACCCAGTACTTC	CASRPQGLEETQYF	TRBD1	TRBV6-5	TRBJ2-5	NA
TGCGCCAGCAGCCAAGGCAGTCAGGGCGACCACTATGGCTACACCTTC	CASSQGSQGDHYGYTF	NA	TRBV4-3	TRBJ1-2	NA
TGTGCCAGCAGCGCCGGACTTGGAACCGTCCTACGGTCCTACAATGAGCAGTTCTTC	CASSAGLGTVLRSYNEQFF	NA	TRBV9	TRBJ2-1	NA
TGTGCCAGCTCACTTGGACAGGGTCGCAATCAGCCCCAGCATTTT	CASSLGQGRNQPQHF	TRBD1	TRBV18	TRBJ1-5	NA
TGTGCCAGCAGGAGACTAGCGGGGACAATAGAGACCCAGTACTTC	CASRRLAGTIETQYF	TRBD2	TRBV7-2	TRBJ2-5	NA
TGCGCCAGCAGAAATGAGGGGGGGCCAAGGGAGACCCAGTACTTC	CASRNEGGPRETQYF	NA	TRBV5-1	TRBJ2-5	NA
TGCAGCGTGACCCTTACAGGCTGGGGAGAGGAGTTCTTC	CSVTLTGWGEEFF	NA	TRBV29-1	TRBJ2-1	NA
TGTGCCAGCAGCTTAGGGGCTATGGGGGAGACCCAGTACTTC	CASSLGAMGETQYF	NA	TRBV7-3	TRBJ2-5	NA
TGCAGCGTTACCGAGGCGGCAGGGAGTTGGCAGTACTTC	CSVTEAAGSWQYF	NA	TRBV29-1	TRBJ2-7	NA
TGTGCCAGTAGCCCCGGGACTAGGGGTCGGGCTGAGCAGTTCTTC	CASSPGTRGRAEQFF	TRBD2	TRBV19	TRBJ2-1	NA
TGTGCCAGCAGCTTAGCCGGCGATAGCAATCAGCCCCAGCATTTT	CASSLAGDSNQPQHF	NA	TRBV7-8	TRBJ1-5	NA
TGCGCCAGCAGCCAGGGGGGGGCGCCCTCTGGAAACACCATATATTTT	CASSQGGAPSGNTIYF	NA	TRBV4-3	TRBJ1-3	NA
TGTGCCAGCAGCTTATTGGGACAGGGGTTGAATTCACCCCTCCACTTT	CASSLLGQGLNSPLHF	TRBD1	TRBV7-3	TRBJ1-6	NA
TGCGCCAAATTAAAAGAGGACAGGGCAGGGAATGAGCAGTTCTTC	CAKLKEDRAGNEQFF	TRBD1	TRBV10-1	TRBJ2-1	NA
TGTGCCAGCTCACCAAGCAACCAAAAATCCTATGGCTACACCTTC	CASSPSNQKSYGYTF	NA	TRBV18	TRBJ1-2	NA
TGTGCCACCAGCAGAGGGACTAGCGGGGGCTACAATGAGCAGTTCTTC	CATSRGTSGGYNEQFF	TRBD2	TRBV15	TRBJ2-1	once
TGTGCCAGCAGCCCAGCGGGAGGGCTGGTAGAGACCCAGTACTTC	CASSPAGGLVETQYF	TRBD2	TRBV28	TRBJ2-5	NA
TGTGCCAGCAGTAAAGACAGGGGTTGGACTGAAGCTTTCTTT	CASSKDRGWTEAFF	TRBD1	TRBV27	TRBJ1-1	NA
TGTGCCAGCGCCCAGGACGCCAGCAATCAGCCCCAGCATTTT	CASAQDASNQPQHF	NA	TRBV6-6	TRBJ1-5	once
TGCAGTGCTTTGGGTTTTGAGACCCAGTACTTC	CSALGFETQYF	NA	TRBV20-1	TRBJ2-5	NA
TGTGCCAGCAGGTCGGGACTAGGTTCCTACAATGAGCAGTTCTTC	CASRSGLGSYNEQFF	TRBD2	TRBV5-8	TRBJ2-1	few
TGCGCCAGCAGCTTGGGATCTAGCGGGAGAGAAGAGACCCAGTACTTC	CASSLGSSGREETQYF	TRBD2	TRBV5-1	TRBJ2-5	NA
TGTGCCAGCAGCTCGGCCCGGGACTCTGGAAACACCATATATTTT	CASSSARDSGNTIYF	NA	TRBV7-3	TRBJ1-3	NA
TGTGCCAGCAGCCTTAGTTCGGGTCAAGAGACCCAGTACTTC	CASSLSSGQETQYF	NA	TRBV7-9	TRBJ2-5	NA
TGTGCCAGCAGTTTAACAGCGGGAGGTGGTACAGATACGCAGTATTTT	CASSLTAGGGTDTQYF	TRBD2	TRBV27	TRBJ2-3	NA
TGTGCCAGCAGCCTAGGGGGCGTCGAGCAGTACTTC	CASSLGGVEQYF	TRBD1	TRBV7-2	TRBJ2-7	medium-sized
TGTGCCAGCAGCTTGGGACAGGGCACAGATACGCAGTATTTT	CASSLGQGTDTQYF	TRBD1	TRBV9	TRBJ2-3	NA
TGTGCCAGCAGCAGGGGACAGCGAGAGACCCAGTACTTC	CASSRGQRETQYF	TRBD1	TRBV11-2	TRBJ2-5	few
TGTGCCAGTATGGCTCAGGCCACCAGCCAGCCCCAGCATTTT	CASMAQATSQPQHF	NA	TRBV19	TRBJ1-5	NA
TGTGCCAGCAGCGCCACCTACGAGCAGTACTTC	CASSATYEQYF	NA	TRBV7-2	TRBJ2-7	NA
TGTGCCAGCGGGGCGGCAAGTGAAGCTTTCTTT	CASGAASEAFF	NA	TRBV28	TRBJ1-1	NA
TGTGCCAGCAGTGCAACAGTGTTCGGCTACACCTTC	CASSATVFGYTF	NA	TRBV11-1	TRBJ1-2	NA
TGTGCCAGCCTCACTTCAGGGCTTAGCAATCAGCCCCAGCATTTT	CASLTSGLSNQPQHF	NA	TRBV28	TRBJ1-5	NA
TGTGCCAGTAGTATAATGGCCAGGGGCTTTCAGCCCCAGCATTTT	CASSIMARGFQPQHF	NA	TRBV19	TRBJ1-5	few
TGCGCCAGCAGCGGGACTAGCGGGGGGCCGGAGACCCAGTACTTC	CASSGTSGGPETQYF	TRBD2	TRBV5-1	TRBJ2-5	NA
TGTGCCAGCAGTTTCAGGAAGACAGTCTTTAATTCACCCCTCCACTTT	CASSFRKTVFNSPLHF	NA	TRBV27	TRBJ1-6	NA
TGTGCCAGCAGCCAGGGACAGGGGGTGTACGAGCAGTACTTC	CASSQGQGVYEQYF	TRBD1	TRBV9	TRBJ2-7	NA
TGTGCCAGCAGTGAAGGGCGGGAGACCGGGGAGCTGTTTTTT	CASSEGRETGELFF	TRBD2	TRBV2	TRBJ2-2	NA
TGTGCCAGCAGCGTAGCCAATGAGGGGGCAGGTGGCTACACCTTC	CASSVANEGAGGYTF	TRBD1	TRBV9	TRBJ1-2	NA
TGTGCCAGCAGTATTCCACAGATAAGCTATGGCTACACCTTC	CASSIPQISYGYTF	NA	TRBV28	TRBJ1-2	few
TGTGCCAGCAGCTTCGGGGGGGATATCACTGAAGCTTTCTTT	CASSFGGDITEAFF	NA	TRBV7-9	TRBJ1-1	NA
TGTGCCAGCAGCCAAGGTCCTTCGCAGTATTTT	CASSQGPSQYF	NA	TRBV14	TRBJ2-3	NA